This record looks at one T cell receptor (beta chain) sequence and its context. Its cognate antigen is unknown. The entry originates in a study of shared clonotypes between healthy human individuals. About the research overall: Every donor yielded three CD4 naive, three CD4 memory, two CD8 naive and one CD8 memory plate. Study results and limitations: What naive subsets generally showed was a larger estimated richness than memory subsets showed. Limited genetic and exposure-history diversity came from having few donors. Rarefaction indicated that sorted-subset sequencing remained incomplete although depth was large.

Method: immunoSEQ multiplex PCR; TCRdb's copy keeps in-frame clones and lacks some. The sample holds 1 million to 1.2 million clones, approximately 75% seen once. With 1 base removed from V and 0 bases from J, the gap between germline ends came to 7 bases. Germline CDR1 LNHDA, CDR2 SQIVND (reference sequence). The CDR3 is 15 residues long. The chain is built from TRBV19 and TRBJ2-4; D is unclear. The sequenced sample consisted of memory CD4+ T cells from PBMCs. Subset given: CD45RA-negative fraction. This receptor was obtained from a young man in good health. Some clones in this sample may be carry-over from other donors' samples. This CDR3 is CASSIVSLAKNIQYF. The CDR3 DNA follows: TGTGCCAGTAGTATAGTAAGCTTAGCCAAAAACATTCAGTACTTC.